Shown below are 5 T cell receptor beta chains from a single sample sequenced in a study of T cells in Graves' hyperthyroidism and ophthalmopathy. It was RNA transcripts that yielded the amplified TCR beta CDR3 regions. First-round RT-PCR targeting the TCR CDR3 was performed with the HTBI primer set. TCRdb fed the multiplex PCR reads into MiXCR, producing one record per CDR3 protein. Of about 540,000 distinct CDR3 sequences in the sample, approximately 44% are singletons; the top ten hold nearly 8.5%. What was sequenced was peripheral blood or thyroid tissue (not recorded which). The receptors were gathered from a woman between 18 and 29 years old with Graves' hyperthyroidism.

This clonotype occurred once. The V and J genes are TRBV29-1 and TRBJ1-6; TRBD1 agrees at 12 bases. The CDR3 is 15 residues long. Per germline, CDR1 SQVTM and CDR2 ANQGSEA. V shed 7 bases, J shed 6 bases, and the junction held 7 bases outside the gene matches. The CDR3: CSATGQGATNSPLHF. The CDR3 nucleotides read TGCAGCGCTACGGGACAGGGGGCAACTAATTCACCCCTCCACTTT.

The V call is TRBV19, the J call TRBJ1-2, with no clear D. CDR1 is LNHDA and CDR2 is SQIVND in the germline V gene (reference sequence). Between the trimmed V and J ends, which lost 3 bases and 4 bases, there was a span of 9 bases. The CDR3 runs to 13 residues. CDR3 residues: CASSIGKTYGYTF. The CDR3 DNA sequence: TGTGCCAGTAGTATCGGCAAAACCTATGGCTACACCTTC.

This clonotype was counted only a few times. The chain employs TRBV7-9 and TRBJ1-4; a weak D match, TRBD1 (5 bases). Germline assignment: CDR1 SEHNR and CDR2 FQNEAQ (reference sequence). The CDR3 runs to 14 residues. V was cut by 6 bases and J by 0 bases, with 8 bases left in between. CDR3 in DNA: TGTGCCAGCAGGCAGGGAACAACTAATGAAAAACTGTTTTTT. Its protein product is CASRQGTTNEKLFF.

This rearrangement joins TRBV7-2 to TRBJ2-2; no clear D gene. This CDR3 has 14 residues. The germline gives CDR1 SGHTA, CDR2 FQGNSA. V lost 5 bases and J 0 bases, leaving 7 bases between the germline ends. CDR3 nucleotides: TGTGCCAGCAGCCTGCAGCCGAACACCGGGGAGCTGTTTTTT. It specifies CASSLQPNTGELFF.

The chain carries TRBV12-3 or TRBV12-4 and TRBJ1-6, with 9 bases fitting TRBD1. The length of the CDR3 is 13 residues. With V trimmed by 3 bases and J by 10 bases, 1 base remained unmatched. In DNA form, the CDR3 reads TGTGCCAGCAGTTTGGACAGGGGCTCACCCCTCCACTTT. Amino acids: CASSLDRGSPLHF.